This paragraph covers one T cell receptor (beta chain) sequence. Researchers ran the PCR with 60 Vbeta and 13 Jbeta primers. Only in-frame clones appear in the TCRdb table, and some are missing; sequencing was by immunoSEQ multiplex PCR. Of approximately 220,000 clones listed, about 81% were seen once; the top ten hold 5.5% to 7.5%. The data originate from a study of cytomegalovirus exposure and HLA in healthy donors. There are 13 residues in the CDR3. V was pared by 6 bases and J by 6 bases, with 11 bases between. Germline-derived CDR1 and CDR2 are MNHEY and SVGAGI. The receptor's source is a man aged 40-49 years in good health and CMV-seropositive. J is TRBJ2-2 and V is TRBV6-5, with D perhaps matching TRBD2 (5 bases). The sample was PBMCs. The CDR3 here is CASSQRVAGELFF. CDR3 sequence (DNA): TGTGCCAGCAGCCAGAGGGTTGCCGGGGAGCTGTTTTTT.